This TCR beta chain was sequenced during a study of cytomegalovirus exposure and HLA in healthy donors. Study-wide findings and caveats: Most TCR sequences were uncommon, yet certain public TCRs appeared in many donors. Per a later analysis, 16,951 TCR beta sequences showed association with HLA alleles at 0.05 false discovery rate.

Remarks on this clone: Its antigen remains unknown.

CDR1 is SGHRS and CDR2 is YFSETQ in the germline V gene. CDR3 size: 19 residues. With V trimmed by 6 bases and J by 4 bases, 18 bases remained unmatched. Use of 60 Vbeta and 13 Jbeta primers characterized the PCR. Clones were read by immunoSEQ multiplex PCR, and TCRdb kept only the in-frame ones, dropping some. The profile shows more than 250,000 clones, approximately 90% of them singletons. The sequenced sample was PBMCs. The sequence was obtained from a woman younger than 35 in good health and CMV-seronegative. This chain connects TRBV5-1 to TRBJ1-5; the match to TRBD1 covers 11 bases. CDR3 bases: TGCGCCAGCAACTCAATCGATATCGTCCGGGACAGGGGGAATCAGCCCCAGCATTTT. Amino acid sequence: CASNSIDIVRDRGNQPQHF.